The 17 T cell receptor beta chains below were found in one sample sequenced in a study of shared clonotypes between healthy human individuals. Profiled with immunoSEQ multiplex PCR; TCRdb holds only in-frame clones, not every one. The sample lists roughly 500,000 clones, 95% to 96% seen once, with nearly 0.065% in the top ten. The sequencing sample was made of naive CD4+ T cells sorted from blood. Subset reported: CD45RA+ positively selected. The receptors originated from a woman aged 25 to 39 in good health.

The CDR3 sequence: CASRTGGRENTEAFF. DNA for the CDR3: TGTGCCAGCAGAACGGGGGGGCGGGAGAACACTGAAGCTTTCTTT. The J gene is TRBJ1-1, the V gene TRBV6-5; D might be TRBD1 (6 bases). The germline V gene has CDR1 MNHEY and CDR2 SVGAGI. V was cut by 6 bases and J by 1 base, with 15 bases left in between. CDR3 length: 15 amino acids.

V gene TRBV7-2 combines with J gene TRBJ2-7; D could derive from TRBD1 or TRBD2 (5 bases each). Germline V gene lookup returns CDR1 SGHTA and CDR2 FQGNSA. This CDR3 is 15 amino acids long. V was pared by 5 bases and J by 0 bases, with 14 bases between. Written as DNA, the CDR3 is TGTGCCAGCAGCGCTCAACCGGGGCCCTCCTACGAGCAGTACTTC. It yields the protein CASSAQPGPSYEQYF.

The V gene is TRBV5-8, the J gene TRBJ2-1, with 7 bases identical to TRBD1. After removal of 3 bases from V and 5 bases from J, the junction contained 8 bases not matched to a gene. There are 15 residues in the CDR3. CDR1 is SGHTS, CDR2 YDEGEE, per germline. CDR3: CASSSNRGPNNEQFF. CDR3 DNA sequence: TGTGCCAGCAGCTCCAACAGGGGACCAAACAATGAGCAGTTCTTC. Complete variable domain (other parts from reference TRBV5-8 and TRBJ2-1): EAGVTQSPTHLIKTRGQQATLRCSPISGHTSVYWYQQALGLGLQFLLWYDEGEERNRGNFPPRFSGRQFPNYSSELNVNALELEDSALYLCASSSNRGPNNEQFFGPGTRLTVL.

The rearrangement uses TRBV28 and TRBJ1-5; 9 bases are shared with TRBD1. The V segment lost 6 bases and the J segment 0 bases; nucleotides outside the gene matches: 18. CDR3 size: 20 residues. The germline CDR1 and CDR2 sequences are MDHEN and SYDVKM. The chain's CDR3 is CASSLPPPGQGIISNQPQHF. The CDR3 bases are TGTGCCAGCAGCCTTCCTCCCCCGGGACAGGGTATTATTAGCAATCAGCCCCAGCATTTT.

The chain is built from TRBV5-1 and TRBJ1-1, with TRBD1 as a possible D gene (6 bases). V lost 0 bases, J lost 4 bases, and 7 bases lay in between. The V gene's germline CDR1 is SGHRS and CDR2 YFSETQ. The CDR3 extends over 13 amino acids. Written as DNA, the CDR3 is TGCGCCAGCAGCTTGGACAGGGCCACTGAAGCTTTCTTT. Translating gives CASSLDRATEAFF.

This clone was picked up one time. The chain links TRBV5-4 to TRBJ1-1; D possibly corresponds to TRBD1 (5 bases). Per the germline V gene, CDR1 is SGHNT and CDR2 is YYREEE (reference sequence). CDR3 length: 13 residues. Trimming took 4 bases from V and 1 from J, leaving 8 bases between them. This CDR3 is CASSPGPNTEAFF. CDR3 DNA: TGTGCCAGCAGCCCGGGACCGAACACTGAAGCTTTCTTT.

The rearrangement uses TRBV7-9 and TRBJ2-7, with D perhaps matching TRBD1 (5 bases). The CDR3 length is 14 residues. The V gene's germline CDR1 is SEHNR and CDR2 FQNEAQ (reference sequence). Trimming took off 6 bases at V and 2 bases at J, with 14 bases between the two ends. Here the CDR3 reads CASSSLDRPYEQYF. DNA for the CDR3: TGTGCCAGCAGTTCACTCGACAGACCCTACGAGCAGTACTTC.

The chain carries TRBV7-4 and TRBJ2-2; possibly TRBD2 for D (6 bases). The CDR3 spans 19 residues. Germline V CDR1 and CDR2: SGHVT, SQSDAQ. V lost 6 bases and J lost 2, with 25 bases in between. The DNA for the CDR3 is TGTGCCAGCAGTACGGGAGAACCCCCCAGAAGAGCCAACACCGGGGAGCTGTTTTTT. Encoded protein: CASSTGEPPRRANTGELFF.

This rearrangement joins TRBV5-1 to TRBJ2-5; TRBD2 might be the D (7 bases). CDR3 size: 18 residues. The V end lost 4 bases, the J end lost 0 bases, and 22 bases lay between the germline ends. The germline V gene has CDR1 SGHRS and CDR2 YFSETQ. The CDR3 bases are TGCGCCAGCAGCCGACTCCAGGGGTATCTAGCGGACCAAGAGACCCAGTACTTC. Translating gives CASSRLQGYLADQETQYF.

This chain connects TRBV28 to TRBJ2-7, with D hard to call. V was pared by 3 bases and J by 5 bases, with 11 bases between. Per germline, CDR1 MDHEN and CDR2 SYDVKM. The CDR3 is 13 residues long. The CDR3 region is CASSFQAGDEQYF. CDR3 DNA: TGTGCCAGCAGTTTTCAAGCTGGGGACGAGCAGTACTTC.

V usage is TRBV5-1 and J usage is TRBJ1-3; no reliable D call. CDR1 and CDR2 from the germline V gene are SGHRS and YFSETQ. The CDR3 sequence is 13 residues long. V lost 1 base and J 4 bases, leaving 6 bases between the germline ends. The CDR3 is CASSLYQGNTIYF. CDR3 bases: TGCGCCAGCAGCTTGTACCAAGGAAACACCATATATTTT.

The chain links TRBV20-1 to TRBJ2-7; D is undetermined. The CDR3 is 11 amino acids. CDR1 is DFQATT, CDR2 SNEGSKA, per germline (reference sequence). Trimming shortened V by 1 base and J by 5 bases, and 6 bases separated the two germline ends. The CDR3 here is CSARAGNEQYF. As DNA, the CDR3 is TGCAGTGCTAGAGCGGGCAACGAGCAGTACTTC.

This sequence joins TRBV19 and TRBJ2-2; TRBD1 might be the D (5 bases). Germline CDR1 is LNHDA and CDR2 is SQIVND (reference sequence). The length of the CDR3 is 16 residues. Trimming cost V 7 bases and J 4 bases, with 19 bases left between them. The CDR3 here is CASTDRGPLGTGELFF. The CDR3 DNA reads as TGTGCCAGTACCGATAGGGGTCCCCTTGGCACCGGGGAGCTGTTTTTT.

This chain connects TRBV2 to TRBJ1-1, with 7 bases identical to TRBD1. V lost 4 bases to trimming and J lost 8 bases; unmatched junction nucleotides: 13. CDR3 size: 15 residues. Looked up from germline, CDR1 is SNHLY and CDR2 is FYNNEI. As DNA, the CDR3 is TGTGCCAGCAGTGGGACAGGTCGATCTTTCATGGAAGCTTTCTTT. It codes for CASSGTGRSFMEAFF.

The chain is built from TRBV5-6 and TRBJ2-7; TRBD1 or TRBD2 may be the D gene (5 bases each). V was pared by 3 bases and J by 3 bases, with 10 bases between. This CDR3 contains 13 residues. Germline CDR1 SGHDT, CDR2 YYEEEE. For the CDR3, the DNA is TGTGCCAGCAGCTCCCGGGACCTCTACGAGCAGTACTTC. As protein: CASSSRDLYEQYF.

The J gene is TRBJ1-1, the V gene TRBV6-1; D is uncertain. The length of the CDR3 is 13 residues. Trimming shortened V by 6 bases and J by 4 bases, and 12 bases separated the two germline ends. Germline CDR1 reads MNHNS; CDR2 reads SASEGT. The CDR3 sequence is CASSKGPGTEAFF. The CDR3 DNA follows: TGTGCCAGCAGCAAAGGCCCAGGCACTGAAGCTTTCTTT.

The rearrangement joins TRBV4-1 to TRBJ2-7, with D perhaps TRBD2 (5 bases). Germline V CDR1 and CDR2: MGHRA, YSYEKL. Trimming stripped 1 base from V and 3 bases from J, with 19 bases between. This CDR3 contains 17 residues. The CDR3 spells CASSQGVVGLGSYEQYF. The CDR3 bases are TGCGCCAGCAGCCAAGGGGTTGTGGGTCTGGGGAGCTACGAGCAGTACTTC.